Described below is a single T cell receptor beta chain sequence and its context. The data belong to a study of blood T cells in healthy people across ages. V was pared by 1 base and J by 7 bases, with 17 bases between. Germline CDR1 reads MNHNS; CDR2 reads SASEGT. This CDR3 has 16 residues. Through a sample-barcoded 5' primer and a J-beta primer mix, a second PCR was run for about 6 to 12 cycles. MiXCR, applied by TCRdb to the 5' RACE reads, yields one record per CDR3 protein. The sample shows approximately 830,000 distinct CDR3 sequences, 55% to 65% of them seen only once. The specimen was blood. The chain has TRBV6-1 and TRBJ1-5; weak D call: TRBD1 (5 bases). The sequence was collected from a young man in good health. The chain's CDR3 is CASSEGEQGGGQPQHF. Here the CDR3 DNA reads TGTGCCAGCAGTGAAGGAGAGCAGGGAGGCGGCCAGCCCCAGCATTTT.